Sequencing of this TCR beta chain was carried out in a study of blood T cell repertoires in COVID-19 (dated by TCRdb to the early 2020s). At the level of the whole study: Collaborator samples came from the United States, Italy and Spain and covered acute and convalescent phases of COVID-19. A de-identified subject ID, COVID-19 status, age in years and sex were almost always included in the sample metadata. Samples came from the ongoing ImmuneRACE study (first 160 participants) plus 1,254 subjects from 6 global collaborators. The material from the prospective study consisted of cDNA or gDNA derived from T cells, B-cell-depleted T cells, or PBMCs. HLA class I and class II types, where available, came from metadata supplied by the sample provider rather than from assay-based typing. The repertoires were made available in a free public database intended to serve as a resource for research on the immune response to SARS-CoV-2. The dataset comprised deeply sampled blood TCRbeta repertoires from subjects exposed to, actively infected with, or recovered from COVID-19.

Here is what the overall study found, with its caveats: Clinical and demographic metadata were provided uncurated, with the amount varying by source and participant.

CDR1 and CDR2 were assigned from the germline V gene as MNHEY and SVGEGT. Trimming leaves V shorter by 4 bases and J shorter by 2 bases, with the junction holding 5 bases beyond the gene matches. The CDR3 runs 14 residues from the cysteine to the phenylalanine. Just CDR3 DNA is preserved here, 42 bases in frame from base 1. Each collaborating institution followed its own protocols to collect whole blood in K2EDTA tubes. For TCRbeta analysis, collaborator samples were shipped as frozen whole blood, as isolated PBMCs, or as DNA extracted from either sample type. The table lists this clone with a count of one. Its antigen is unknown. One base away there is no much larger clone; base qualities are not given. The immunoSEQ Assay, a bias-controlled multiplex PCR, was used to amplify TCRbeta CDR3 regions from genomic DNA. Per the authors' processing: The number of nucleated cells in each sample was estimated from the amplification of reference gene primers within the assay. To quantify the absolute abundance of each unique TCRbeta CDR3 rearrangement, sequence reads were collapsed and filtered. For each sample, productive Simpson clonality was calculated by taking the square root of Simpson's diversity index across productive rearrangements. TCRdb took this table from immuneACCESS and kept in-frame rearrangements with V and J called. Such tables lack part of the clones; where checked against another copy, unresolved V genes explain under half of the gap, and the rest is unexplained. That table is the source of V, J and clone size, and D and trimming were worked out from the DNA. For this sample the table gives 210,000 or so clones, of which roughly 80% were detected only once. The top ten constitute 5.1% of the sample.

The clonotype was recovered from a human donor in a cohort sampled during active COVID-19. Material for sequencing was peripheral blood. The chain couples TRBV6-2 or TRBV6-3 to TRBJ2-7; 7 central bases correspond to TRBD1. This receptor has the CDR3 CASSSRDSTYEQYF. The DNA sequence reads TGTGCCAGCAGTTCCCGGGACAGCACCTACGAGCAGTACTTC.